This TCR beta chain was sequenced during a study of blood T cell repertoires in COVID-19. Germline trimming cut 6 bases from V and 7 bases from J; bases unmatched to any gene: 9. The CDR3 is 14 residues long. Germline CDR1 LNHDA, CDR2 SQIVND (reference sequence). Libraries were prepared by immunoSEQ multiplex PCR; TCRdb keeps only in-frame clonotypes and omits some of them. Among about 120,000 clones listed, about nine tenths were seen once. Only a few counts were recorded for this clone. Source material: peripheral blood. The clonotype comes from a middle-aged man with acute or convalescent COVID-19. This rearrangement joins TRBV19 to TRBJ2-7, with TRBD2 matching over 10 bases. CDR3 nucleotide sequence: TGTGCCAGTAGGGAGCGGGAGGGCCTAGGGGAGCAGTACTTC. It codes for CASREREGLGEQYF.